The 17 T cell receptor beta chains reported below all come from one sample, sequenced in a study of T-cell reconstitution after alpha-beta-depleted transplantation in children. Unique molecular identifiers were incorporated into the prepared TCRbeta library. TCRdb re-analysed the PCR reads in MiXCR, keeping a single row per CDR3 protein. The sample has some 400,000 distinct CDR3 sequences, about 20% seen once; the top ten hold approximately 3.9%. Sequenced material: PBMCs from the stem cell graft donor, taken from the stem cell graft. These receptors came from a human donor who donated a stem cell graft to a child with acute myeloid leukemia.

This chain links TRBV3-1 with TRBJ2-1; possibly TRBD2 for D (6 bases). The CDR3 runs to 15 residues. Trimming stripped 0 bases from V and 9 bases from J, with 15 bases between. CDR1 and CDR2 (germline): LGHDT, YNNKEL (reference sequence). The CDR3 sequence is CASSQDFSGSGEQFF. The CDR3 bases are TGTGCCAGCAGCCAAGATTTCTCCGGGAGCGGTGAGCAGTTCTTC.

This clonotype was picked up many times. The chain has TRBV20-1 and TRBJ2-1; 12 bases agree with TRBD2. Germline trimming cut 5 bases from V and 9 bases from J; bases unmatched to any gene: 11. The CDR3 covers 15 residues. CDR1 and CDR2 (germline): DFQATT, SNEGSKA (reference sequence). The CDR3 loop reads CSAQKTSGSSGEQFF. The DNA of the CDR3 is TGCAGTGCTCAAAAGACTAGCGGGAGTTCGGGTGAGCAGTTCTTC.

A few counts support this clonotype. The rearrangement uses TRBV15 and TRBJ2-1; D is unclear. CDR1 and CDR2 from the germline V gene are LNHNV and YYDKDF (reference sequence). Trimming pared 0 bases from V and 15 bases from J, leaving 18 bases between. The CDR3 has 14 amino acids. The CDR3 DNA reads TGTGCCACCAGCAGAGATCACCCGGACCAAGGGCTGTTCTTC. It yields the protein CATSRDHPDQGLFF.

The CDR3: CATSTWRELAKNIQYF. CDR3 coding DNA: TGTGCCACCAGCACCTGGCGGGAGCTAGCCAAAAACATTCAGTACTTC. This sequence joins TRBV15 and TRBJ2-4; 7 positions match TRBD2. CDR3 size: 16 residues. V gave up 4 bases and J gave up 0 bases; unmatched junction bases: 6. Germline V gene data show CDR1 as LNHNV and CDR2 as YYDKDF (reference sequence).

CDR3 in amino acids: CASSQEVPGENEQFF. CDR3 in DNA: TGTGCCAGCAGCCAAGAGGTGCCGGGAGAGAATGAGCAGTTCTTC. V and J are TRBV3-1 and TRBJ2-1; a weak D match, TRBD2 (6 bases). There are 15 residues in the CDR3. CDR1 is LGHDT and CDR2 is YNNKEL in the germline V gene (reference sequence). V shed 0 bases and J shed 7 bases, with 13 bases lying between them.

V and J are TRBV20-1 and TRBJ1-5; 7 nucleotides line up with TRBD1. The CDR3 consists of 14 residues. The V gene's germline CDR1 is DFQATT and CDR2 SNEGSKA (reference sequence). Trimming took 7 bases from V and 7 from J; bases not matched to a gene: 13. The CDR3 loop reads CSGLRRGGEQPQHF. Here the CDR3 DNA reads TGCAGTGGCTTGCGCAGGGGGGGAGAACAGCCCCAGCATTTT.

This rearrangement joins TRBV5-1 to TRBJ2-4; D is possibly TRBD1 (5 bases). V lost 3 bases to trimming and J lost 3 bases, with 19 bases between them. Per the germline V gene, CDR1 is SGHRS and CDR2 is YFSETQ. The CDR3 sequence is 17 residues long. The CDR3 bases are TGCGCCAGCAGCTCCACTCTGGGAAATCAGGGCAAAAACATTCAGTACTTC. This encodes CASSSTLGNQGKNIQYF.

The chain recombines TRBV5-6 with TRBJ2-3; D not resolved. Germline loops: CDR1 SGHDT, CDR2 YYEEEE. The length of the CDR3 is 15 residues. Trimming removed 3 bases at V and 0 bases at J, with 11 bases between. CDR3 coding DNA: TGTGCCAGCAGCTACGGAAGTGGTAGCACAGATACGCAGTATTTT. Translation gives CASSYGSGSTDTQYF.

In this sample, this clonotype turned up a few times. The chain combines TRBV24-1 with TRBJ1-2; unclear D gene. CDR3 size: 12 residues. CDR1 KGHDR and CDR2 SFDVKD come from the germline V gene. V lost 3 bases and J 7 bases, leaving 8 bases between the germline ends. CDR3 in amino acids: CATSDLGGGYTF. DNA for the CDR3: TGTGCCACCAGTGATCTCGGCGGTGGCTACACCTTC.

This clonotype came up many times. CDR3 loop: CASSYSKGAREQYF. The CDR3 bases are TGTGCCAGCAGTTACTCGAAGGGGGCGAGGGAGCAGTACTTC. The chain uses TRBV6-5 and TRBJ2-7, with 7 bases that match TRBD1. The CDR3 runs to 14 residues. V shed 0 bases, J shed 7 bases, and the junction held 6 bases outside the gene matches. The germline V gene has CDR1 MNHEY and CDR2 SVGAGI.

The chain couples TRBV20-1 to TRBJ1-1, with a weak D call TRBD1 (5 bases). V was pared by 5 bases and J by 0 bases, with 13 bases between. Germline CDR1 and CDR2: DFQATT and SNEGSKA (reference sequence). The CDR3 length is 14 residues. The CDR3 reads CSAVQELLNTEAFF. The CDR3 nucleotides read TGCAGTGCTGTACAGGAACTATTGAACACTGAAGCTTTCTTT.

There are a few counts of this clonotype. This chain connects TRBV7-9 to TRBJ1-2; D may be TRBD1 (5 bases). This CDR3 contains 14 residues. Germline CDR1 reads SEHNR; CDR2 reads FQNEAQ (reference sequence). The germline V and J ends were trimmed by 5 bases and 5 bases, with 15 bases remaining between them. The CDR3 coding sequence is TGTGCCAGCAGCCCCGACAGAACTGGGTATGGCTACACCTTC. This sequence encodes CASSPDRTGYGYTF.

There are many counts of this clonotype. V usage is TRBV4-1 and J usage is TRBJ2-7; D gene unclear. V was cut by 1 base and J by 3 bases, with 7 bases left in between. Germline V CDR1 and CDR2: MGHRA, YSYEKL. This CDR3 comprises 13 residues. The CDR3 DNA reads as TGCGCCAGCAGCCAAGGCCGTGACTACGAGCAGTACTTC. Protein product: CASSQGRDYEQYF.

This chain connects TRBV7-9 to TRBJ2-5; D unclear. This CDR3 is built from 13 residues. V lost 6 bases and J 5 bases, leaving 13 bases between the germline ends. The germline gives CDR1 SEHNR, CDR2 FQNEAQ (reference sequence). The CDR3 sequence is CASSSLPGETQYF. For the CDR3, the DNA is TGTGCCAGCAGTTCTCTACCCGGGGAGACCCAGTACTTC. Full variable domain (missing parts from reference TRBV7-9 and TRBJ2-5): DTGVSQNPRHKITKRGQNVTFRCDPISEHNRLYWYRQTLGQGPEFLTYFQNEAQLEKSRLLSDRFSAERPKGSFSTLEIQRTEQGDSAMYLCASSSLPGETQYFGPGTRLLVL.

This clonotype was seen a few times. The CDR3 is CASSPNPGLGQQETQYF. As DNA, the CDR3 is TGTGCCAGCAGTCCAAATCCGGGACTAGGACAACAAGAGACCCAGTACTTC. The chain joins TRBV12-3 or TRBV12-4 to TRBJ2-5, with TRBD2 matching over 8 bases. V shed 5 bases, J shed 2 bases, and the junction held 13 bases outside the gene matches. The CDR3 sequence is 17 residues long.

The chain joins TRBV28 to TRBJ2-2, with 7 positions matching TRBD2. This CDR3 is 15 amino acids long. The V gene's germline CDR1 is MDHEN and CDR2 SYDVKM. With V trimmed by 8 bases and J by 2 bases, 8 bases remained unmatched. Written as DNA, the CDR3 is TGTGCCAGCGACCTGGGAGGGTCTAACACCGGGGAGCTGTTTTTT. This codes for CASDLGGSNTGELFF.

The genes are TRBV12-3 or TRBV12-4 and TRBJ1-5; D is undetermined. The CDR3 has 13 residues. V lost 4 bases and J 2 bases, leaving 6 bases between the germline ends. CDR3: CASSSVGNQPQHF. The CDR3 nucleotides are TGTGCCAGCAGTTCGGTGGGCAATCAGCCCCAGCATTTT.